The rows below give T cell receptor beta chains drawn from one sample of a study of T-cell memory formation after mild COVID-19. TCRdb analysed the 5' RACE reads with MiXCR anew, one entry per CDR3 protein. The sample carries fewer than 450,000 distinct CDR3 sequences, 21% recorded once. Sequences were obtained from PBMCs or a T cell subset sorted from them (not recorded which). The receptors originated from an adult woman who had mild COVID-19 (a few samples of this study predate the infection). Cell type and time point are not known. CDR3s leave out the opening cysteine and the closing phenylalanine or tryptophan.

TRBJ2-1,TRBV4-2,ASSQGGEQF
TRBJ2-7,TRBV30,AWSYAGVGEQY
TRBJ2-7,TRBV21-1,ALPPRRIYEQY
TRBJ2-3,TRBV6-5,ASSWDRNTDTQY
TRBJ2-5,TRBV18,ASSLQGRQETQY
TRBJ1-2,TRBV5-1,ASSSDGGYT
TRBJ1-1,TRBV29-1,SVIGQGLNTEAF
TRBJ2-3,TRBV7-3,ASSGRSGRATDTQY
TRBJ2-7,TRBV12-3/TRBV12-4,ASSHPARRYEQY
TRBJ2-7,TRBV10-3,AISSSAWDRGSYEQY
TRBJ2-2,TRBV6-5,ASHQLNTGELF
TRBJ2-1,TRBV4-3,ASSQERLVGHLEQF
TRBJ1-1,TRBV7-9,ASSFTQTTEAF
TRBJ2-1,TRBV12-3/TRBV12-4,ASRKSGGASEQF
TRBJ1-1,TRBV5-6,ASSPPWGSGNTEAF
TRBJ1-4,TRBV6-5,ASSYSGRLNEKLF
TRBJ2-2,TRBV27,ASSLLGLSTGELF
TRBJ2-4,TRBV24-1,ATSDATGSVRY
TRBJ2-7,TRBV5-1,ASSSLRDRGYEQY
TRBJ2-5,TRBV7-8,ASSLWRTKETQY
TRBJ1-6,TRBV20-1,SARADRNSPLH
TRBJ2-1,TRBV6-1,ASTGTGGPNEQF
TRBJ1-5,TRBV6-6,ASSRQQGQNQPQH
TRBJ2-5,TRBV9,ASSVGGGRETQY
TRBJ2-3,TRBV29-1,SVEIRVGTDTQY
TRBJ2-7,TRBV12-3/TRBV12-4,ASSKGTGTYEQY
TRBJ2-1,TRBV2,ASSEQVTRGNEQF
TRBJ2-3,TRBV5-1,ASSLGTSGGAKDTQY
TRBJ2-2,TRBV12-3/TRBV12-4,ASSLFGTGVTGELF
TRBJ2-1,TRBV9,ASSVGQNEQF
TRBJ2-7,TRBV6-5,ASSYSYRVFEQY
TRBJ2-3,TRBV12-3/TRBV12-4,ASSPIAGGSTDTQY
TRBJ2-1,TRBV9,ASSPKSGRGIHEQF
TRBJ2-3,TRBV12-5,ASGLVRGSITTASRSTDTQY
TRBJ2-3,TRBV5-5,ASSLTGTTDTQY
TRBJ2-1,TRBV5-6,ASSSRSLYNEQF
TRBJ1-3,TRBV7-9,ASSLGVQGQDGNTIY
TRBJ1-2,TRBV12-3/TRBV12-4,ASSFQGGHGYT